Detailed here is one T cell receptor beta chain. Treatment here: oral pan-JAK inhibitor, 5-10 mg twice daily. This record belongs to a study of CD8+ T cells in alopecia areata. In the study overall: Treated individuals took tofacitinib by mouth, 5 to 10 mg twice daily.

RNA was isolated and reverse transcribed to cDNA, the sequencing template. Sequencing used immunoSEQ multiplex PCR; TCRdb keeps in-frame clones, though not all of them. Here the sample spans over 85,000 clones, approximately 60% being singletons. V gave up 2 bases and J gave up 6 bases, with 15 bases separating them. The CDR3 has 14 amino acids. Looked up from germline, CDR1 is SGHRS and CDR2 is YFSETQ. This clonotype was obtained from a human donor with alopecia areata. V and J are TRBV5-1 and TRBJ2-7; the D gene is possibly TRBD1 (6 bases). The sequencing here drew on CD8+ T cells sorted from blood, taken at week 4, from a patient treated with tofacitinib. CDR3 region: CASSLPGAPREQYF. The DNA of the CDR3 is TGCGCCAGCAGCTTACCAGGGGCCCCTCGCGAGCAGTACTTC. The full variable domain, with the rest looked up from reference TRBV5-1 and TRBJ2-7, is KAGVTQTPRYLIKTRGQQVTLSCSPISGHRSVSWYQQTPGQGLQFLFEYFSETQRNKGNFPGRFSGRQFSNSRSEMNVSTLELGDSALYLCASSLPGAPREQYFGPGTRLTVT.